One and the same sample provided the 21 T cell receptor beta chains below, sequenced in a study of control samples from healthy donors and cancer patients. This table comes from immunoSEQ multiplex PCR, and its TCRdb copy is limited to in-frame clones, with some not included. The sample consists of 150,000 to 200,000 clones, over 85% of them appearing once. The source material was blood. These receptors all come from a man aged 30 to 45 in good health.

V and J are TRBV2 and TRBJ2-5; 7 positions match TRBD2. The V gene end was trimmed by 4 bases and the J gene end by 4 bases; junction bases not matched to a gene: 3. This CDR3 contains 13 residues. Germline V gene data show CDR1 as SNHLY and CDR2 as FYNNEI. The CDR3 bases are TGTGCCAGCAGTGGCGGGGAGGGAGAGACCCAGTACTTC. It yields the protein CASSGGEGETQYF. Variable domain in full (rest from reference TRBV2 and TRBJ2-5): EPEVTQTPSHQVTQMGQEVILRCVPISNHLYFYWYRQILGQKVEFLVSFYNNEISEKSEIFDDQFSVERPDGSNFTLKIRSTKLEDSAMYFCASSGGEGETQYFGPGTRLLVL.

V gene TRBV11-2 combines with J gene TRBJ2-7; D is uncertain. The CDR3 spans 14 residues. Germline lookup yields CDR1 SGHAT and CDR2 FQNNGV. V lost 6 bases to trimming and J lost 3 bases, with 15 bases between them. CDR3 in amino acids: CASSPRQVLYEQYF. The DNA for the CDR3 is TGTGCCAGCAGTCCGAGGCAGGTACTCTACGAGCAGTACTTC.

This clone was detected once. The V and J genes are TRBV18 and TRBJ1-1, with D possibly being TRBD1 (5 bases). The V end lost 3 bases, the J end lost 4 bases, and 18 bases lay between the germline ends. The germline V gene has CDR1 KGHSH and CDR2 LQKENI. The CDR3 is made up of 16 amino acids. The CDR3 loop reads CASSPGGGGRGTEAFF. The CDR3, as DNA: TGTGCCAGCTCACCCGGCGGGGGGGGTCGGGGCACTGAAGCTTTCTTT.

This chain connects TRBV7-6 to TRBJ2-5, with D possibly matching TRBD2 (5 bases). The CDR3 has 14 residues. The germline gives CDR1 SGHVS, CDR2 FNYEAQ. Between the trimmed V and J ends, which lost 5 bases and 5 bases, there was a span of 15 bases. CDR3 bases: TGTGCCAGCAGCAAATGGGGTCAGCGGGAGACCCAGTACTTC. Protein product: CASSKWGQRETQYF.

A few counts support this clone. The J gene is TRBJ2-1, the V gene TRBV7-6, with D perhaps matching TRBD2 (5 bases). The CDR3 is made up of 16 amino acids. V gave up 5 bases and J gave up 7 bases, with 21 bases separating them. CDR1 SGHVS and CDR2 FNYEAQ come from the germline V gene. In nucleotides, the CDR3 is TGTGCCAGCAGCCCAGTCCCACCCTACGTAGCGAATGAGCAGTTCTTC. As protein: CASSPVPPYVANEQFF. Drawing the rest from reference TRBV7-6 and TRBJ2-1, the complete variable domain is GAGVSQSPRYKVTKRGQDVALRCDPISGHVSLYWYRQALGQGPEFLTYFNYEAQQDKSGLPNDRFSAERPEGSISTLTIQRTEQRDSAMYRCASSPVPPYVANEQFFGPGTRLTVL.

The chain employs TRBV18 and TRBJ1-1, with D unresolved. From germline, CDR1 is KGHSH and CDR2 LQKENI. V lost 3 bases, J lost 5 bases, and 4 bases lay in between. CDR3 length: 11 residues. In DNA form, the CDR3 reads TGTGCCAGCTCACCGGGTACTGAAGCTTTCTTT. It codes for CASSPGTEAFF.

The rearrangement joins TRBV7-9 to TRBJ2-2, with 7 bases matching TRBD2. The V segment lost 2 bases and the J segment 4 bases; nucleotides outside the gene matches: 7. The germline V gene has CDR1 SEHNR and CDR2 FQNEAQ (reference sequence). This CDR3 has 16 amino acids. The DNA for the CDR3 is TGTGCCAGCAGCTTAACCCGGGGGGTAGGCACCGGGGAGCTGTTTTTT. It is translated as CASSLTRGVGTGELFF.

The rearrangement links TRBV5-6 to TRBJ1-4; D unresolved. The germline gives CDR1 SGHDT, CDR2 YYEEEE. Trimming took off 4 bases at V and 3 bases at J, with 16 bases between the two ends. There are 16 residues in the CDR3. The CDR3 sequence: CASSGKKGVANEKLFF. The CDR3 bases are TGTGCCAGCAGCGGCAAAAAGGGAGTTGCTAATGAAAAACTGTTTTTT.

This clone was seen a single time. Other DNA sequences in the same sample also yield this CDR3. The rearrangement uses TRBV28 and TRBJ2-7; possibly TRBD1 or TRBD2 for D (5 bases each). The V gene's germline CDR1 is MDHEN and CDR2 SYDVKM. The ends were cut back, 4 bases at V and 2 bases at J, with 15 bases in the middle. The CDR3 runs to 15 residues. The chain's CDR3 is CASSYTGTGTYEQYF. DNA of the CDR3: TGTGCCAGCAGTTATACCGGGACGGGCACCTACGAGCAGTACTTC.

The rearrangement uses TRBV9 and TRBJ2-7; TRBD2 matches at 8 bases. V trimming: 3 bases; J trimming: 1 base; junction bases outside the gene matches: 3. Germline V gene data show CDR1 as SGDLS and CDR2 as YYNGEE. The CDR3 spans 14 residues. DNA for the CDR3: TGTGCCAGCAGCGGCGGGGGGCAGTCCTACGAGCAGTACTTC. Translating gives CASSGGGQSYEQYF.

The chain carries TRBV18 and TRBJ1-3, with a tentative D call TRBD1 (6 bases). The CDR3 extends over 14 amino acids. CDR1 is KGHSH, CDR2 LQKENI, per germline. Trimming pared 4 bases from V and 2 bases from J, leaving 9 bases between. CDR3 coding DNA: TGTGCCAGCTCACAATGGGACACTGGAAACACCATATATTTT. It codes for CASSQWDTGNTIYF.

This sequence joins TRBV4-3 and TRBJ2-3, with 11 bases fitting TRBD2. The V gene end was trimmed by 0 bases and the J gene end by 1 base; junction bases not matched to a gene: 6. Germline V gene data show CDR1 as LGHNA and CDR2 as YSLEER. The CDR3 consists of 18 residues. The CDR3: CASSQDSGRAGGTDTQYF. CDR3 DNA sequence: TGCGCCAGCAGCCAAGATAGCGGGAGGGCCGGTGGCACAGATACGCAGTATTTT.

V and J are TRBV2 and TRBJ2-7; D is perhaps TRBD1 (6 bases). Germline-derived CDR1 and CDR2 are SNHLY and FYNNEI. Trimming took off 5 bases at V and 3 bases at J, with 14 bases between the two ends. The CDR3 contains 14 residues. This CDR3 is CASSIMGAYYEQYF. CDR3 bases: TGTGCCAGCAGTATTATGGGGGCTTACTACGAGCAGTACTTC.

The chain has TRBV7-9 and TRBJ1-4; D possibly corresponds to TRBD1 (6 bases). The CDR3 covers 16 residues. V dropped 5 bases and J dropped 4 bases, with 17 bases sitting between them. Germline CDR1 and CDR2: SEHNR and FQNEAQ (reference sequence). The CDR3: CASSGDPGHHNEKLFF. In DNA, the CDR3 is TGTGCCAGCAGCGGCGATCCGGGACACCATAATGAAAAACTGTTTTTT.

This chain links TRBV5-6 with TRBJ2-1, with 9 bases that match TRBD2. This CDR3 spans 16 amino acids. Per germline, CDR1 SGHDT and CDR2 YYEEEE. V trimming: 4 bases; J trimming: 4 bases; junction bases outside the gene matches: 9. As DNA, the CDR3 is TGTGCCAGCAGCACAGCTACTAGCGGGTTTTACAATGAGCAGTTCTTC. This gives the protein CASSTATSGFYNEQFF.

As concerns this clone: Other DNA sequences of this sample code for an identical CDR3. V gene TRBV19 combines with J gene TRBJ2-2; D unresolved. Germline V gives CDR1 LNHDA, CDR2 SQIVND (reference sequence). Trimming left V 3 bases short and J 4 bases short, with 9 bases between. CDR3 size: 14 residues. The CDR3 protein is CASSIGQTTGELFF. Written as DNA, the CDR3 is TGTGCCAGTAGTATTGGGCAGACCACCGGGGAGCTGTTTTTT. Based on the CDR3 plus reference TRBV19 and TRBJ2-2, the full variable domain is DGGITQSPKYLFRKEGQNVTLSCEQNLNHDAMYWYRQDPGQGLRLIYYSQIVNDFQKGDIAEGYSVSREKKESFPLTVTSAQKNPTAFYLCASSIGQTTGELFFGEGSRLTVL.

The chain is built from TRBV14 and TRBJ1-1, with D unclear. Germline CDR1 is SGHDN and CDR2 is FVKESK. V dropped 4 bases and J dropped 0 bases, with 9 bases sitting between them. The CDR3 runs to 14 residues. The CDR3 loop is CASSLWTLNTEAFF. The CDR3 DNA reads TGTGCCAGCAGCCTGTGGACGTTGAACACTGAAGCTTTCTTT.

The genes are TRBV6-2 or TRBV6-3 and TRBJ2-7, with TRBD1 identical over 7 bases. The germline V gene has CDR1 MNHEY and CDR2 SVGEGT. The CDR3 has 14 residues. V was pared by 4 bases and J by 6 bases, with 9 bases of the junction left unmatched. The CDR3 sequence is CASSFPGTAIEQYF. As DNA, the CDR3 is TGTGCCAGCAGTTTCCCCGGGACAGCAATCGAGCAGTACTTC.

This clone was detected only a few times. This sequence joins TRBV7-9 and TRBJ1-2, with TRBD1 identical over 8 bases. Germline CDR1 SEHNR, CDR2 FQNEAQ (reference sequence). Unmatched junction bases numbered 4, after V lost 5 bases and J lost 5 bases. This CDR3 contains 13 residues. The chain's CDR3 is CASSLTGGYGYTF. The DNA for the CDR3 is TGTGCCAGCAGCCTTACAGGGGGTTATGGCTACACCTTC.

This chain joins TRBV19 and TRBJ2-6; maybe TRBD1 (5 bases). Deletions cut 5 bases from V and 0 bases from J, with 11 bases between. Germline V gene lookup returns CDR1 LNHDA and CDR2 SQIVND (reference sequence). The CDR3 consists of 16 residues. CDR3 sequence reads: CASSLFQGSGANVLTF. In nucleotides, the CDR3 is TGTGCCAGTAGTCTCTTCCAGGGCTCTGGGGCCAACGTCCTGACTTTC.

V gene TRBV9 combines with J gene TRBJ2-3; 9 positions match TRBD2. V gave up 2 bases and J gave up 2 bases; unmatched junction bases: 3. The CDR3 extends over 15 amino acids. The germline V gene encodes CDR1 SGDLS and CDR2 YYNGEE. The CDR3 sequence: CASSVKRGVTDTQYF. CDR3 bases: TGTGCCAGCAGCGTTAAGCGGGGGGTCACAGATACGCAGTATTTT.